This note documents a single T cell receptor (beta chain) sequence. Its cognate antigen has yet to be identified. It has no much larger one-base neighbor in the sample; base qualities were not kept. These data belong to a study of blood T cell repertoires in COVID-19 (dated by TCRdb to 2018 to 2020). A note on the overall study: Samples covering the acute and convalescent phases of COVID-19 were provided by collaborators in the United States, Italy and Spain. The prospective study material was composed of cDNA or gDNA derived from T cells, B-cell-depleted T cells, or PBMCs. Samples were obtained from the ongoing ImmuneRACE study (first 160 participants) and from some 1,300 subjects provided by 6 global collaborators. Subjects who had been exposed to COVID-19, were actively infected with it, or had recovered from it provided the deeply sampled blood TCRbeta repertoires that made up the dataset. The repertoires were released in a freely available public database meant as a resource for research on the immune response to SARS-CoV-2. Nearly every sample came with metadata listing a de-identified subject ID, COVID-19 status, age in years and sex. Where available, HLA class I and class II types were taken from metadata supplied by the sample provider and were not determined by assay-based typing.

For CDR1 and CDR2, the germline V gene lists ENHRY and SYGVKD. V loses 8 bases at its end and J loses 1 base; junction bases beyond the gene matches: 20. The CDR3 contains 19 residues, cysteine and phenylalanine counted. Of all the DNA, just the CDR3 is kept, 57 bases in frame from base 1. TCRbeta CDR3 regions were amplified from genomic DNA using the immunoSEQ Assay, a bias-controlled multiplex PCR. From the authors' description of their analysis: The number of nucleated cells in each sample was estimated from the amplification of reference gene primers within the assay. To quantify the absolute abundance of each unique TCRbeta CDR3 rearrangement, sequence reads were collapsed and filtered. For each sample, productive Simpson clonality was calculated by taking the square root of Simpson's diversity index across productive rearrangements. The immuneACCESS repertoire file appears here via TCRdb, limited to in-frame rearrangements. These files lack a portion of the clones; in checked studies, under half of the deficit traces to unresolved V genes, and the cause of the others is not known. Clonal size and the V and J genes are those of that table, whereas D and trimming came from the DNA. The sample has around 300,000 clones on record, over 75% of them singletons. The ten most abundant clones make up approximately 4% of the sample.

Whole blood was collected in K2EDTA tubes by collaborating institutions according to the institutions' own protocols. For TCRbeta analysis, collaborators shipped samples in one of three forms: frozen whole blood, isolated PBMCs, or DNA extracted from either of those sample types. The research as a whole found: The amount of clinical and demographic metadata varied by source and participant and was provided uncurated.

Specimen: peripheral blood. This receptor chain uses TRBV10-3 and TRBJ2-5; TRBD2 agrees with 9 junctional bases. This TCR was recovered from a woman between 50 and 59 years old with active or convalescent COVID-19. The sequenced DNA: TGTGCCATCCGTGGGCGGGGGGGGACAGCGAAGATCGGCCAAGAGACCCAGTACTTC. It translates to CAIRGRGGTAKIGQETQYF.